This T cell receptor beta chain is drawn from a study of CD8 T cells in ankylosing spondylitis. Study-wide points: Matched synovial fluid from ankylosing spondylitis patients was reported to be enriched for disease-linked clones. Certain motif variants had earlier been reported in reactive arthritis synovial fluid and blood.

CDR3 length: 12 residues. From germline, CDR1 is SGHVS and CDR2 FNYEAQ. TCRdb analysed the 5' RACE reads with MiXCR anew, one entry per CDR3 protein. This table holds approximately 240,000 distinct CDR3 sequences, roughly a tenth found once. A remark on this clonotype: The antigen is not known. The junction differs from germline at one of its ends, possibly a read error.

The TCR comes from a male donor with ankylosing spondylitis or in good health (not recorded which). Sequences were obtained from blood, either unsorted or a sorted T cell fraction (not recorded which). The chain couples TRBV7-6 to TRBJ2-5; D is uncertain. CDR3 in DNA: TGTGCCAGCAGCCCCAGCCAAGAGACCCAGCACTTC. Translating it yields CASSPSQETQHF.